The next 7 T cell receptor beta chains were all read from a single sample in a study of T cell changes during pregnancy in multiple sclerosis. Sequencing used immunoSEQ multiplex PCR; TCRdb keeps in-frame clones, though not all of them. The table lists 65,000 to 80,000 clones, 90% to 95% of them singletons. The sample was CD4+ T cells from peripheral blood mononuclear cells, taken before pregnancy. The receptors stem from a female donor with multiple sclerosis, enrolled in a pregnancy study.

The chain joins TRBV15 to TRBJ2-1; TRBD2 matches at 11 bases. The V gene end was trimmed by 4 bases and the J gene end by 7 bases; junction bases not matched to a gene: 3. The CDR3 contains 14 residues. The germline V gene has CDR1 LNHNV and CDR2 YYDKDF (reference sequence). The CDR3 bases are TGTGCCACCAGCATGGGACTAGCGGATAATGAGCAGTTCTTC. Translation: CATSMGLADNEQFF.

The gene calls are TRBV6-1 and TRBJ1-5; D is unresolved. V lost 4 bases and J 0 bases, leaving 13 bases between the germline ends. The CDR3 is 16 amino acids. The V gene's germline CDR1 is MNHNS and CDR2 SASEGT. Here the CDR3 reads CASSGQAPNSNQPQHF. CDR3 DNA: TGTGCCAGCAGTGGGCAGGCCCCCAATAGCAATCAGCCCCAGCATTTT.

Regarding this clone: Different DNA sequences within this sample yield the same CDR3. The chain couples TRBV5-1 to TRBJ2-3; tentatively, D is TRBD1 (6 bases). The V gene's germline CDR1 is SGHRS and CDR2 YFSETQ. This CDR3 region has 14 residues. Trimming removed 5 bases at V and 1 base at J, with 11 bases between. The CDR3 sequence is CASSQGSGTDTQYF. The CDR3 nucleotides read TGCGCCAGCAGTCAGGGGTCCGGCACAGATACGCAGTATTTT. Together with reference TRBV5-1 and TRBJ2-3, the CDR3 gives the full variable domain: KAGVTQTPRYLIKTRGQQVTLSCSPISGHRSVSWYQQTPGQGLQFLFEYFSETQRNKGNFPGRFSGRQFSNSRSEMNVSTLELGDSALYLCASSQGSGTDTQYFGPGTRLTVL.

The rearrangement links TRBV5-1 to TRBJ1-2, with 9 bases identical to TRBD1. This CDR3 region has 15 residues. The germline CDR1 and CDR2 sequences are SGHRS and YFSETQ. The J segment lost 2 bases and the V segment lost 3 bases, leaving 5 bases of the junction unmatched. CDR3 amino acids: CASSSMTGGNYGYTF. CDR3 nucleotide sequence: TGCGCCAGCAGCTCGATGACAGGGGGGAACTATGGCTACACCTTC.

This clone occurred once. The chain employs TRBV5-4 and TRBJ2-7, with 8 bases lining up with TRBD1. CDR3 size: 13 residues. Losses at the gene ends were 5 bases for V and 2 bases for J; bases not matched to a gene: 3. Germline assignment: CDR1 SGHNT and CDR2 YYREEE (reference sequence). The CDR3 loop is CASRQGGAYEQYF. CDR3 DNA: TGTGCCAGCAGACAGGGGGGAGCCTACGAGCAGTACTTC.

The chain employs TRBV5-1 and TRBJ2-6, with TRBD2 as a possible D gene (5 bases). The germline gives CDR1 SGHRS, CDR2 YFSETQ. This CDR3 has 17 residues. With 4 bases removed from V and 3 bases from J, the gap between germline ends came to 17 bases. In nucleotides, the CDR3 is TGCGCCAGCAGCCCGTCCACTCGGACTTATGGGGCCAACGTCCTGACTTTC. It encodes CASSPSTRTYGANVLTF.

This chain links TRBV19 with TRBJ1-5; weak D call: TRBD1 (5 bases). The germline gives CDR1 LNHDA, CDR2 SQIVND (reference sequence). Trimming took off 0 bases at V and 2 bases at J, with 11 bases between the two ends. The CDR3 is 16 amino acids. CDR3 loop: CASSIDIGVRNQPQHF. The CDR3 DNA reads as TGTGCCAGTAGTATAGATATAGGGGTGCGCAATCAGCCCCAGCATTTT.